The 15 T cell receptor beta chains listed next were all sequenced from one sample in a study of shared clonotypes between healthy human individuals. Produced via immunoSEQ multiplex PCR; TCRdb's table is partial and in-frame only. The profile shows 2 million to 2.5 million clones, approximately 94% of them singletons. The sequenced sample consisted of naive CD4+ T cells sorted from blood. The subset here: CD45RA+ positively selected. Receptors were obtained from a man aged 18 to 30 in good health.

The chain links TRBV11-2 to TRBJ1-4; TRBD1 might be the D (6 bases). V was pared by 1 base and J by 4 bases, with 7 bases between. The germline V gene encodes CDR1 SGHAT and CDR2 FQNNGV. The CDR3 extends over 14 amino acids. The CDR3 nucleotides read TGTGCCAGCAGCTTAGCCAGGGGTAATGAAAAACTGTTTTTT. This translates into CASSLARGNEKLFF.

To note about this clone: The junction and the germline gene differ at one end; a read error may be behind it. The chain joins TRBV7-7 to TRBJ1-6; D not resolved. CDR1 and CDR2 (germline): SSHAT, FNYEAQ (reference sequence). There are 14 residues in the CDR3. The CDR3: CASSLDGFNSPLHF. CDR3 sequence (DNA): TGTGCTAGCAGCCTTGACGGTTTCAATTCACCCCTCCACTTT. Drawing the rest from reference TRBV7-7 and TRBJ1-6, the complete variable domain is GAGVSQSPRYKVTKRGQDVTLRCDPISSHATLYWYQQALGQGPEFLTYFNYEAQPDKSGLPSDRFSAERPEGSISTLTIQRTEQRDSAMYRCASSLDGFNSPLHFGNGTRLTVT.

CDR3 region: CASSQDFSQGLYF. In DNA form, the CDR3 reads TGTGCCAGCAGCCAAGATTTCAGCCAGGGTTTGTACTTC. The chain has TRBV14 and TRBJ2-7, with D perhaps TRBD1 (5 bases). Germline values: CDR1 SGHDN, CDR2 FVKESK. V was shortened by 0 bases and J by 12 bases, with 15 bases between the two germline ends. The CDR3 has 13 residues.

V gene TRBV10-2 combines with J gene TRBJ1-3; a possible D gene is TRBD1 (5 bases). The CDR3 is 15 residues long. Germline values: CDR1 WSHSY, CDR2 SAAADI. Trimming took off 2 bases at V and 0 bases at J, with 8 bases between the two ends. Written as DNA, the CDR3 is TGCGCCAGCAGTGAGCACAGGAACTCTGGAAACACCATATATTTT. This gives the protein CASSEHRNSGNTIYF.

The V gene is TRBV9, the J gene TRBJ1-1, with D hard to call. The CDR3 loop spans 14 amino acids. The germline CDR1 and CDR2 sequences are SGDLS and YYNGEE. Trimming cost V 0 bases and J 4 bases, with 10 bases left between them. The CDR3 coding sequence is TGTGCCAGCAGCGTAGTGATCCCGGGCACTGAAGCTTTCTTT. This sequence encodes CASSVVIPGTEAFF.

The genes are TRBV6-6 and TRBJ2-7; D possibly uses TRBD1 or TRBD2 (5 bases each). CDR3 length: 15 amino acids. With 0 bases removed from V and 1 base from J, the gap between germline ends came to 10 bases. Germline lookup yields CDR1 MNHNY and CDR2 SVGAGI (reference sequence). The CDR3, as DNA: TGTGCCAGCAGTTACTCGGGCAGGGAGTCCTACGAGCAGTACTTC. Translating it yields CASSYSGRESYEQYF.

J is TRBJ2-1 and V is TRBV11-1, with 12 bases that match TRBD2. The CDR3 contains 18 residues. The J segment lost 5 bases and the V segment lost 1 base, leaving 9 bases of the junction unmatched. Germline-derived CDR1 and CDR2 are SGHAT and FQDESV (reference sequence). The CDR3 coding sequence is TGTGCCAGCAGCTTAGGGTTCAAAAGGACTAGCGGGGACAATGAGCAGTTCTTC. Its translation is CASSLGFKRTSGDNEQFF.

This chain connects TRBV27 to TRBJ1-5; no definite D call. The CDR3 spans 14 residues. Germline-derived CDR1 and CDR2 are MNHEY and SMNVEV (reference sequence). Trimming shortened V by 3 bases and J by 4 bases, and 10 bases separated the two germline ends. CDR3 in DNA: TGTGCCAGCAGTTTGTATTTCACGAATCAGCCCCAGCATTTT. It yields the protein CASSLYFTNQPQHF.

This chain connects TRBV5-1 to TRBJ2-4; D perhaps matches TRBD1 (6 bases). From germline, CDR1 is SGHRS and CDR2 YFSETQ. The CDR3 has 15 residues. V shed 4 bases and J shed 5 bases, with 16 bases lying between them. CDR3 nucleotide sequence: TGCGCCAGCAGCCTGGAACAGGGAAATGAAAACATTCAGTACTTC. This translates into CASSLEQGNENIQYF.

The rearrangement joins TRBV5-4 to TRBJ2-7; the D gene is possibly TRBD2 (6 bases). This CDR3 has 13 residues. With 4 bases removed from V and 4 bases from J, the gap between germline ends came to 12 bases. The V gene's germline CDR1 is SGHNT and CDR2 YYREEE (reference sequence). The CDR3 is CASSVPGTYEQYF. In nucleotides, the CDR3 is TGTGCCAGCAGCGTCCCCGGGACTTACGAGCAGTACTTC.

The V call is TRBV30, the J call TRBJ1-5; possibly TRBD1 for D (6 bases). This CDR3 contains 13 residues. Germline assignment: CDR1 GTSNPN and CDR2 SVGIG (reference sequence). V was trimmed by 2 bases and J by 7 bases, leaving 12 bases between them. The chain's CDR3 is CAWSPGAPQPQHF. The CDR3, as DNA: TGTGCCTGGAGTCCGGGGGCGCCCCAGCCCCAGCATTTT.

V gene TRBV5-4 combines with J gene TRBJ2-1; D is unresolved. Germline CDR1 and CDR2: SGHNT and YYREEE (reference sequence). Trimming took off 0 bases at V and 0 bases at J, with 7 bases between the two ends. This CDR3 region has 15 residues. CDR3 residues: CASSLGQASYNEQFF. The CDR3 DNA follows: TGTGCCAGCAGCTTGGGGCAGGCCTCCTACAATGAGCAGTTCTTC.

The genes are TRBV9 and TRBJ2-3; perhaps TRBD1 as D (6 bases). Germline CDR1 reads SGDLS; CDR2 reads YYNGEE. With 5 bases removed from V and 6 bases from J, the gap between germline ends came to 13 bases. The CDR3 length is 13 residues. The CDR3 reads CASSRTGSDTQYF. Written as DNA, the CDR3 is TGTGCCAGCAGTCGTACAGGGTCTGATACGCAGTATTTT.

Worth noting for this clone: Other nucleotide sequences from this sample produce the same CDR3. The rearrangement joins TRBV2 to TRBJ2-7; D tentatively reads TRBD1 or TRBD2 (5 bases each). Deletions cut 7 bases from V and 1 base from J, with 11 bases between. Germline CDR1 is SNHLY and CDR2 is FYNNEI. This CDR3 is 13 amino acids long. CDR3 coding DNA: TGTGCCAGCACCCGGGACGGATCCTACGAGCAGTACTTC. It translates to CASTRDGSYEQYF.

The gene calls are TRBV5-8 and TRBJ2-3; perhaps TRBD2 as D (5 bases). Trimming left V 4 bases short and J 4 bases short, with 16 bases between. The CDR3 contains 15 residues. The germline V gene has CDR1 SGHTS and CDR2 YDEGEE. The CDR3 DNA reads TGTGCCAGCAGCCCCCGAGGGTACCCCGCAGATACGCAGTATTTT. This codes for CASSPRGYPADTQYF.